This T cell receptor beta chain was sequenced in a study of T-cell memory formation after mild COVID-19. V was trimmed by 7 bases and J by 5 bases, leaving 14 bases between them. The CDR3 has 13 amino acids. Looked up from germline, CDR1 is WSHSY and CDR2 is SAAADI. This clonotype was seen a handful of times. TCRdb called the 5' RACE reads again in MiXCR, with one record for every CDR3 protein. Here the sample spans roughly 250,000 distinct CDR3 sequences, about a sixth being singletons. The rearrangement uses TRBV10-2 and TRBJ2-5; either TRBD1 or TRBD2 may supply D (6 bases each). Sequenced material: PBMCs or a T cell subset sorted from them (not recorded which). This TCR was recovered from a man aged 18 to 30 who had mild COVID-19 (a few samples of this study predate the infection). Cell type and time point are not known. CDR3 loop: CASKAGGGETQYF. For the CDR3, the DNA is TGCGCCAGCAAAGCCGGGGGCGGCGAGACCCAGTACTTC.